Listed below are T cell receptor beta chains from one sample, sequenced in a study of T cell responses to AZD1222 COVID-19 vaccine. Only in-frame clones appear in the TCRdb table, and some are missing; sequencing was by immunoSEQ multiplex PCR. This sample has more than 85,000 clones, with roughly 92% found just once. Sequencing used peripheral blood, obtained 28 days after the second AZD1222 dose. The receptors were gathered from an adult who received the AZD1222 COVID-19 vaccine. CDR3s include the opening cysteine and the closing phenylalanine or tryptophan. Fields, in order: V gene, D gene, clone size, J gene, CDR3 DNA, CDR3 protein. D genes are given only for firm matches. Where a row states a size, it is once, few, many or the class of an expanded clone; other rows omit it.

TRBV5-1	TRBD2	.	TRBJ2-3	TGCGCCAGCTGCCCTACGGGGAGGGCCCCAGATACGCAGTATTTT	CASCPTGRAPDTQYF
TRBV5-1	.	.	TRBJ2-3	TGCGCCAGCAGCAATACCAACCACGCAGATACGCAGTATTTT	CASSNTNHADTQYF
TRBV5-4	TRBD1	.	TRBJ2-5	TGTGCCAGCAGCTCAAGACAGGGGCTACAAGAGACCCAGTACTTC	CASSSRQGLQETQYF
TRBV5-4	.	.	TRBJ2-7	TGTGCCAGCAGCTCCGGTTTGACAGCCTCCTACGAGCAGTACTTC	CASSSGLTASYEQYF
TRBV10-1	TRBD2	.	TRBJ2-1	TGCGCCAGCAGTTCCGGACTAGCGGGGGCCCGCAATGAGCAGTTCTTC	CASSSGLAGARNEQFF
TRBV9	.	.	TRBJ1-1	TGTGCCAGCAGCGTAGAAGCAGGCCGGAACACTGAAGCTTTCTTT	CASSVEAGRNTEAFF
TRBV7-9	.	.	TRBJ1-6	TGTGCCAGCAGCATTACCGGGATAAATAATTCACCCCTCCACTTT	CASSITGINNSPLHF
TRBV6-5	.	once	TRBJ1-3	TGTGCCAGCAGCAGACAAGCAGGAAACACCATATATTTT	CASSRQAGNTIYF
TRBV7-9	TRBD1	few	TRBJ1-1	TGTGCCAGCACAGGGGGAGGTACTGAAGCTTTCTTT	CASTGGGTEAFF
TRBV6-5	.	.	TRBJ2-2	TGTGCCAGCAGTTACTCGATGGGGGCGAGAGCGGGGGAGCTGTTTTTT	CASSYSMGARAGELFF
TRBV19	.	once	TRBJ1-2	TGTGCCAGTAGTTTTCAAGGGGGATTCTATGGCTACACCTTC	CASSFQGGFYGYTF
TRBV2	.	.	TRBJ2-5	TGTGCCAGCAGCTTGATGAATGAGGCCCAGTACTTC	CASSLMNEAQYF
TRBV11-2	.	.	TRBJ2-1	TGTGCCAGCAGCTTAAGGGGGGGTACGGTCAATGAGCAGTTCTTC	CASSLRGGTVNEQFF
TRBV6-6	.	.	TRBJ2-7	TGTGCCAGCAGTTACTCGATCCAGCAGGCCTACGAGCAGTACTTC	CASSYSIQQAYEQYF
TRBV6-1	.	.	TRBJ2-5	TGTGCCAGCAGTGAAGGTGGTCCCTATGGGACCCAGTACTTC	CASSEGGPYGTQYF
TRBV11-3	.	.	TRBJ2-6	TGTGCCAGCAGCTTAGACGGCCACTCTGGGGCCAACGTCCTGACTTTC	CASSLDGHSGANVLTF
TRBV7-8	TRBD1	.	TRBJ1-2	TGTGCCAGCAGCCGGACAGGGGGCGGTGGCTACACCTTC	CASSRTGGGGYTF
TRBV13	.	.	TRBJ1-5	TGTGCCAGCAGCTTAGGGTTCGGTAGCAATCAGCCCCAGCATTTT	CASSLGFGSNQPQHF
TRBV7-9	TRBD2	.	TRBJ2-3	TGTGCCAGCAGCTTCACTCGACTAGCGGGGGGTAGGGATACGCAGTATTTT	CASSFTRLAGGRDTQYF
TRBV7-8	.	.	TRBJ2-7	TGTGCCAGCAGCTTAGTAGGTCAGGACCCAATGGAGCAGTACTTC	CASSLVGQDPMEQYF
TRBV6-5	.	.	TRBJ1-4	TGTGCCAGCAGTTCCGACAGTTATAATGAAAAACTGTTTTTT	CASSSDSYNEKLFF
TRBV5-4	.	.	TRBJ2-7	TGTGCCAGCAGCAGATCCGGGACCGCAACCTACGAGCAGTACTTC	CASSRSGTATYEQYF
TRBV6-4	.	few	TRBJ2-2	TGTGCCAGCAGTGACGTAAACACCGGGGAGCTGTTTTTT	CASSDVNTGELFF
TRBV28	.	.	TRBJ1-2	TGTGCCAGCAGGCCGATCGGAGCGTCCTACTCCTATGGCTACACCTTC	CASRPIGASYSYGYTF
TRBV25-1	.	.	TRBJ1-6	TGTGCCAGCGGAACAGGTAGCTCCTATAATTCACCCCTCCACTTT	CASGTGSSYNSPLHF
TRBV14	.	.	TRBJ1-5	TGTGCCAGCAGCCGTGACGGGAATCAGCCCCAGCATTTT	CASSRDGNQPQHF
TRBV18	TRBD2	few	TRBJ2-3	TGTGCCAGCTCAGGGACTAGCGGGGGGCCGGATACGCAGTATTTT	CASSGTSGGPDTQYF